This is a list of T cell receptor beta chains from one sample in a study of beta chain features in type 1 diabetes. Here immunoSEQ multiplex PCR was the method, and the copy in TCRdb shows in-frame clones only, minus some. The sample has approximately 170,000 clones, around 8% seen once. Specimen: central memory CD4+ T cells from blood. These receptors were collected from a middle-aged woman with type 1 diabetes. Each CDR3 is given with its conserved first and last residue. Fields, in order: D gene, V gene, CDR3 protein. A D gene is named only where the DNA matches it firmly.

d_call: .
v_call: TRBV6-5
cdr3_aa: CASRRENEKLFF

d_call: TRBD2
v_call: TRBV6-5
cdr3_aa: CASSYKAGASADTQYF

d_call: TRBD1
v_call: TRBV19
cdr3_aa: CASSRQGGETQYF

d_call: .
v_call: TRBV11-2
cdr3_aa: CASSLGAKAFF

d_call: .
v_call: TRBV30
cdr3_aa: CAWTPTVITDTQYF

d_call: .
v_call: TRBV6-6
cdr3_aa: CASSPQGQVSEAFF

d_call: .
v_call: TRBV5-1
cdr3_aa: CASSFGAAAGELFF

d_call: .
v_call: TRBV18
cdr3_aa: CASSPFQTVNTEAFF

d_call: TRBD1
v_call: TRBV11-2
cdr3_aa: CASSPQATRTGEAFF

d_call: .
v_call: TRBV28
cdr3_aa: CASSPGRSPLHF

d_call: .
v_call: TRBV5-8
cdr3_aa: CASSRPTSYYGYTF

d_call: .
v_call: TRBV14
cdr3_aa: CASSLTLGGYNEQFF

d_call: TRBD1
v_call: TRBV5-1
cdr3_aa: CASSSTGQGYEQYF

d_call: .
v_call: TRBV5-4
cdr3_aa: CASSFNYDENYGYTF

d_call: .
v_call: TRBV6-6
cdr3_aa: CASRQGGNQPQHF

d_call: .
v_call: TRBV4-2
cdr3_aa: CASSQGAEAGPEAFF